This TCR beta chain was recorded in a study of control samples from healthy donors and cancer patients. The CDR3 sequence is 12 residues long. V dropped 4 bases and J dropped 6 bases, with 8 bases sitting between them. CDR1 is SGHAT and CDR2 is FQNNGV in the germline V gene. Method: immunoSEQ multiplex PCR; TCRdb's copy keeps in-frame clones and lacks some. Here the sample spans about 190,000 clones, approximately 90% being singletons. Sequencing input: blood. The sequence came from a man younger than 40 in good health. The V gene is TRBV11-2, the J gene TRBJ2-3, with unresolved D. This chain's CDR3 is CASSYLTDTQYF. The CDR3 nucleotides read TGTGCCAGCAGCTACCTCACCGATACGCAGTATTTT.